This T cell receptor beta chain comes out of a study of T cell repertoires in cytomegalovirus infection. Regarding the study as a whole: Cumulative public TCR beta family frequency identified CMV carriers with the relevant HLA. Ex vivo, HLA-C-restricted CMV-specific TCR beta clonotypes prevailed over the rest of the response.

Germline CDR1 reads WSHSY; CDR2 reads SAAADI. Trimming at V came to 6 bases and at J to 9 bases, leaving 7 bases not matched to a gene. The CDR3 runs 14 residues. Via MiXCR, TCRdb re-called the reads, giving one row per CDR3 protein. Of hundreds of thousands of distinct CDR3 sequences listed, 25% to 35% are singletons. As concerns this clonotype: Antigen unknown.

This receptor was obtained from a human donor in good health (CMV status not recorded). Some clones in this sample may be carry-over from other donors' samples. Sequencing was performed on cultured PBMCs, taken from culture after CMV antigen stimulation. The chain combines TRBV10-2 with TRBJ2-4; TRBD1 agrees at 11 bases. The DNA for the CDR3 is TGCGCCAGCAGCGGGGGGGACAGGGGGACCATTCAGTACTTC. Amino acid sequence: CASSGGDRGTIQYF.